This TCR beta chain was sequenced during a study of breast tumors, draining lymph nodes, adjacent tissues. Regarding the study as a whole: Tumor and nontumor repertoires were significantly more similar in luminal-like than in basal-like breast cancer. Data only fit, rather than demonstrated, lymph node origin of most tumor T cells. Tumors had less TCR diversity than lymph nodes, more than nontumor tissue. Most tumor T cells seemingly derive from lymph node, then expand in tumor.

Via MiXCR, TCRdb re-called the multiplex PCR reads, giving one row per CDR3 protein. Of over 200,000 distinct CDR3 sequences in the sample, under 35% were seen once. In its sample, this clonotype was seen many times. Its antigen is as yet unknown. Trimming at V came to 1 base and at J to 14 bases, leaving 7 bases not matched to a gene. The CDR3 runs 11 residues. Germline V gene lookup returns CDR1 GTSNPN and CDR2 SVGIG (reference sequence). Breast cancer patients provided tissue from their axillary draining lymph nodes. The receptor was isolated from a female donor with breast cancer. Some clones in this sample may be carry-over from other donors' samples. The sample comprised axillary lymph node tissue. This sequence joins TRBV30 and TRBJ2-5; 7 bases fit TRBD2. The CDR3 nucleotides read TGTGCCTGGAGTGATTACAGCGGGGACTACTTC. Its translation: CAWSDYSGDYF.